The 19 T cell receptor beta chains given below trace back to one sample, sequenced in a study of blood T cell repertoires in COVID-19. Profiling relied on immunoSEQ multiplex PCR, and the TCRdb table lists in-frame clones only, not all of them. The sample shows about 110,000 clones, less than 75% of them seen only once. The sequencing sample was made of peripheral blood. These receptors originate from a woman between 40 and 55 years old with acute or convalescent COVID-19.

The CDR3 region has the DNA TGTGCCAGCAGCCAAGATCCGACGGGGACAGGGCGTTTCGCTGAAGCTTTCTTT. Translating it yields CASSQDPTGTGRFAEAFF. The V call is TRBV14, the J call TRBJ1-1, with 9 bases fitting TRBD1. J gave up 6 bases and V 0 bases, and 14 bases lay outside the gene matches. Germline V lookup: CDR1 SGHDN, CDR2 FVKESK. This CDR3 is built from 18 residues.

The chain links TRBV7-2 to TRBJ2-3, with 11 bases aligning to TRBD2. Germline CDR1 is SGHTA and CDR2 is FQGNSA. Trimming removed 1 base from V and 5 bases from J; junction bases left unmatched: 2. The CDR3 extends over 15 amino acids. CDR3 coding DNA: TGTGCCAGCAGCTTAGTCCTAGCGGGGGGAGATACGCAGTATTTT. It codes for CASSLVLAGGDTQYF.

The CDR3 reads CATSGGGAMFSGYTF. CDR3 sequence (DNA): TGTGCCACTTCCGGCGGAGGGGCCATGTTCTCTGGCTACACCTTC. The V and J genes are TRBV6-1 and TRBJ1-2; TRBD1 is a possible D gene (5 bases). CDR3 length: 15 amino acids. The germline V gene encodes CDR1 MNHNS and CDR2 SASEGT. Trimming removed 10 bases at V and 7 bases at J, with 25 bases between.

V and J are TRBV28 and TRBJ2-3; the D gene is possibly TRBD2 (6 bases). V was pared by 5 bases and J by 2 bases, with 20 bases between. From germline, CDR1 is MDHEN and CDR2 SYDVKM. The length of the CDR3 is 17 residues. The CDR3 region has the DNA TGTGCCAGCAGTCCCTGGGGTGCGGGGACTTACACAGATACGCAGTATTTT. Protein: CASSPWGAGTYTDTQYF.

The chain recombines TRBV5-4 with TRBJ1-2; D is unclear. CDR1 and CDR2 from the germline V gene are SGHNT and YYREEE (reference sequence). With 0 bases removed from V and 7 bases from J, the gap between germline ends came to 13 bases. The CDR3 is made up of 14 amino acids. CDR3 sequence: CASSLDLEGSGYTF. The CDR3 DNA follows: TGTGCCAGCAGCTTGGACTTAGAGGGCAGTGGCTACACCTTC. The whole variable domain, remainder taken from reference TRBV5-4 and TRBJ1-2, is ETGVTQSPTHLIKTRGQQVTLRCSSQSGHNTVSWYQQALGQGPQFIFQYYREEENGRGNFPPRFSGLQFPNYSSELNVNALELDDSALYLCASSLDLEGSGYTFGSGTRLTVV.

The V gene is TRBV7-8, the J gene TRBJ2-7; 8 bases agree with TRBD1. V lost 6 bases to trimming and J lost 2 bases; unmatched junction nucleotides: 6. This CDR3 spans 14 amino acids. CDR1 is SGHVS and CDR2 is FQNEAQ in the germline V gene. The chain's CDR3 is CASSWTGMAYEQYF. The CDR3 bases are TGTGCCAGCAGTTGGACAGGGATGGCCTACGAGCAGTACTTC.

This chain links TRBV19 with TRBJ2-7; D is ambiguous. The CDR3 loop spans 13 amino acids. The germline gives CDR1 LNHDA, CDR2 SQIVND (reference sequence). Trimming cost V 10 bases and J 0 bases, with 13 bases left between them. The CDR3 spells CATRVGASYEQYF. As DNA, the CDR3 is TGTGCCACCCGGGTAGGCGCCTCCTACGAGCAGTACTTC. The entire variable domain, with the rest obtained from reference TRBV19 and TRBJ2-7, is as follows: DGGITQSPKYLFRKEGQNVTLSCEQNLNHDAMYWYRQDPGQGLRLIYYSQIVNDFQKGDIAEGYSVSREKKESFPLTVTSAQKNPTAFYLCATRVGASYEQYFGPGTRLTVT.

This clone was seen a few times. The chain links TRBV6-1 to TRBJ2-7; tentative D call: TRBD2 (6 bases). Germline CDR1 and CDR2: MNHNS and SASEGT. This CDR3 is built from 17 residues. V was cut by 2 bases and J by 0 bases, with 17 bases left in between. The CDR3 protein is CASSEPHRGGDSYEQYF. The CDR3, as DNA: TGTGCCAGCAGTGAACCTCATCGGGGCGGGGACTCCTACGAGCAGTACTTC.

The V gene is TRBV5-1, the J gene TRBJ2-1, with 9 bases aligning to TRBD2. Germline CDR1 and CDR2: SGHRS and YFSETQ. Losses at the gene ends were 6 bases for V and 0 bases for J; bases not matched to a gene: 4. The CDR3 loop spans 15 amino acids. The DNA for the CDR3 is TGCGCCAGCACTAGCGGGGCCCACTCCTACAATGAGCAGTTCTTC. This codes for CASTSGAHSYNEQFF.

This clone showed up just a few times. The J gene is TRBJ2-1, the V gene TRBV7-2; no firm D call. The CDR3 sequence is 13 residues long. Per the germline V gene, CDR1 is SGHTA and CDR2 is FQGNSA. V dropped 2 bases and J dropped 4 bases, with 6 bases sitting between them. CDR3 sequence (DNA): TGTGCCAGCAGCTTAAACGGGTACAATGAGCAGTTCTTC. Its protein is CASSLNGYNEQFF.

The genes are TRBV9 and TRBJ1-6; TRBD1 aligns across 11 bases. CDR3 length: 15 amino acids. Germline trimming cut 4 bases from V and 7 bases from J; bases unmatched to any gene: 4. Germline values: CDR1 SGDLS, CDR2 YYNGEE. In DNA, the CDR3 is TGTGCCAGCAGCCCGGGACAGGGGGGAAATTCACCCCTCCACTTT. Its protein is CASSPGQGGNSPLHF.

The chain's CDR3 is CASSPVAGTVGHTQYF. Written as DNA, the CDR3 is TGTGCCAGCTCACCGGTGGCAGGTACAGTTGGGCATACGCAGTATTTT. The V and J genes are TRBV18 and TRBJ2-3; D gene ambiguous. Trimming stripped 3 bases from V and 7 bases from J, with 20 bases between. This CDR3 comprises 16 residues. Germline values: CDR1 KGHSH, CDR2 LQKENI.

This chain connects TRBV2 to TRBJ2-5; the match to TRBD2 covers 9 bases. Looked up from germline, CDR1 is SNHLY and CDR2 is FYNNEI. This CDR3 is 17 amino acids long. Unmatched junction bases numbered 16, after V lost 6 bases and J lost 5 bases. Written as DNA, the CDR3 is TGTGCCAGCAGCGATAGCAAAGCGGGGGGTACCTTGGAGACCCAGTACTTC. It yields the protein CASSDSKAGGTLETQYF.

The chain couples TRBV12-3 or TRBV12-4 to TRBJ2-5; perhaps TRBD1 as D (5 bases). The CDR3 covers 13 residues. V lost 6 bases, J lost 4 bases, and 12 bases lay in between. DNA of the CDR3: TGTGCCAGCAGCCCGGACACGGTAGAGACCCAGTACTTC. Residues: CASSPDTVETQYF.

V usage is TRBV10-3 and J usage is TRBJ1-1; D is ambiguous. Germline V gene lookup returns CDR1 ENHRY and CDR2 SYGVKD. The CDR3 contains 14 residues. Trimming stripped 0 bases from V and 1 base from J, with 6 bases between. CDR3 in DNA: TGTGCCATCAGTGAGTCGCCAGGGAACACTGAAGCTTTCTTT. Translated: CAISESPGNTEAFF.

This chain links TRBV5-1 with TRBJ2-1, with 7 bases fitting TRBD2. V gave up 3 bases and J gave up 3 bases; unmatched junction bases: 6. The CDR3 is made up of 15 amino acids. Germline values: CDR1 SGHRS, CDR2 YFSETQ. CDR3 sequence: CASSSSGGGYNEQFF. The CDR3 DNA sequence: TGCGCCAGCAGCTCGAGTGGCGGGGGCTACAATGAGCAGTTCTTC.

This clone was seen a few times. The chain joins TRBV21-1 to TRBJ1-3; the DNA was not used to check the table's D call, TRBD1. TRBV21-1 is given as a pseudogene. CDR3 length: 15 residues. The CDR3 protein is CARSNGQETGNTIYF. Written as DNA, the CDR3 is TGTGCCAGAAGTAACGGCCAGGAAACTGGAAACACCATATATTTT.

V gene TRBV4-1 combines with J gene TRBJ2-1; possibly TRBD2 for D (5 bases). V lost 1 base to trimming and J lost 12 bases, with 13 bases between them. The CDR3 is 13 residues long. The V gene's germline CDR1 is MGHRA and CDR2 YSYEKL. CDR3 sequence: CASSQVGLGRQFF. The CDR3 nucleotides read TGCGCCAGCAGCCAAGTGGGGTTGGGGAGGCAGTTCTTC.

The V call is TRBV4-3, the J call TRBJ1-5; D is uncertain. Trimming removed 1 base at V and 1 base at J, with 5 bases between. The V gene's germline CDR1 is LGHNA and CDR2 YSLEER. This CDR3 spans 14 amino acids. CDR3 coding DNA: TGCGCCAGCAGCCAAGCCAGGAGCAATCAGCCCCAGCATTTT. Translated: CASSQARSNQPQHF.